This entry concerns a single T cell receptor (beta chain). At one end the junction does not follow the germline gene, possibly because of a read error. This specimen comes from a study of cytomegalovirus exposure and HLA in healthy donors. Germline values: CDR1 SSHAT, CDR2 FNYEAQ (reference sequence). CDR3 length: 15 amino acids. Clones were read by immunoSEQ multiplex PCR, and TCRdb kept only the in-frame ones, dropping some. The sample lists approximately 41,000 clones; 90% to 95% were seen once. The TCR was taken from a man aged 18-30 years in good health and CMV-seronegative. The V call is TRBV7-7, the J call TRBJ2-5, with TRBD1 as a possible D gene (5 bases). Specimen: PBMCs. The CDR3, as DNA: TGTGCTAGCAGCTTAGTGGCAGGGTACCAAGAGACCCAGTACTTC. This gives the protein CASSLVAGYQETQYF.